This T cell receptor beta chain stems from a study of STAT5B mutations in CD4+ large granular lymphocyte leukemia (dated by TCRdb to the early 2020s). Study-level background: Among healthy controls, the CDR3 'QG' motif was associated with a particular HLA allele. Flow cytometry performed on FACSCanto II or FACSVerse showed that the purified fractions had more than 95% purity among lymphocytes. The study compared the TCRbeta repertoires of patients with CD4+ T-cell large granular lymphocyte leukemia against those of healthy blood donors. General study outcomes and caveats: Main leukemic clonotypes were private to each patient, although approximately 25% appeared at low frequency in other patients' non-leukemic repertoires. Enrichment of TRBV06-family usage was observed among the top patient clones (8/27) relative to healthy controls (2/35). The data were not HLA-matched, and the higher clonality in CD4+ T-LGLL than in CD8+ T-LGLL could be due to the relatively small sample size. CD4-sorted patient repertoires appeared more clonal than healthy CD4+ repertoires, and this difference persisted after removing the putative leukemic clones.

V is clipped by 4 bases and J by 6 bases, and the sequence between their germline boundaries is 12 bases long. The cysteine opens and the phenylalanine closes a CDR3 of 13 amino acids. Only CDR3 DNA remains: 39 bases, in frame from the first base. From a lookup of the germline V gene, CDR1 and CDR2 are SGHDN and FVKESK. The immunoSEQ assay at survey resolution was applied to genomic DNA for sequencing of TCRbeta rearrangements. Turning to the authors' computational methods: A lowest detectable productive clonotype frequency of 2.59 x 10-5 was observed in the TCR sequencing data. Only productive TCRbeta rearrangements, meaning sequences that were complete and in-frame, were kept for the analyses. Simpson clonality, calculated in the immunoSEQ Analyzer version 3.0, was used as the measure of sample clonality. Based on frequency, clones were grouped as very rare, small, medium, large (1-20%) or hyperexpanded (>20%). Generation probabilities were estimated with OLGA 1.2.3, V-gene circos plots were generated with VDJtools, specificities were searched for in VDJdb, and CDR3 motifs were identified with GLIPH. TCRdb stores this immuneACCESS table with in-frame sequences only. Part of the clones is absent; in the studies checked, under half of the shortfall reflects unresolved V genes, and no reason is known for the rest. V and J calls and clone size follow that table, whereas D and trimming were derived from the DNA. The sample records about 34,000 clones, around 88% of which are singletons. The ten top clones hold roughly 0.98% of the sample.

The healthy control group was made up of some 38 blood donors, and the Finnish Red Cross blood service supplied their buffy coats. All TCR-sequenced material derived from peripheral blood: patient blood samples and healthy donor buffy coats. Peripheral blood mononuclear cells were isolated by Ficoll-Hypaque gradient centrifugation. CD4+ cells were purified magnetically from the buffy coats of healthy controls. Genomic DNA was extracted using the Gentra Puregene Cell and Tissue kit, and a Qubit 2.0 fluorometer was used to quantify it. This clone was picked up one time. Its antigen specificity is not known. The sample holds no much larger clone one base away, and base qualities are not on file.

This chain joins TRBV14 to TRBJ1-1; no D segment can be confidently identified. The sequence derives from a human donor in good health. The sample taken for sequencing was CD4+ T cells from blood buffy coats. CDR3 reads: CASSLSQRSEAFF. The nucleotide sequence is given as TGTGCCAGCAGCCTATCGCAAAGATCTGAAGCTTTCTTT.